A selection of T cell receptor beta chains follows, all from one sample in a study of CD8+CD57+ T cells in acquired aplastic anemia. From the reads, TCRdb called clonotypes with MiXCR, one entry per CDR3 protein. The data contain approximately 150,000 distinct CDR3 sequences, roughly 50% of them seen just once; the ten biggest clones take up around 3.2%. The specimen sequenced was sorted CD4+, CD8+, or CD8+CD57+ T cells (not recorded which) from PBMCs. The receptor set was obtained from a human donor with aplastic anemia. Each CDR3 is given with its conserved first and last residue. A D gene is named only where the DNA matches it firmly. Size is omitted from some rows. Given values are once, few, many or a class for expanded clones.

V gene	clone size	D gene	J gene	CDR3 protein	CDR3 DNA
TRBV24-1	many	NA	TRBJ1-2	CATSGGPLGGYTF	TGTGCCACCAGCGGAGGTCCCTTAGGAGGCTACACCTTC
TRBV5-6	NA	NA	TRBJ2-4	CASSSRRDWGKNIQYF	TGTGCCAGCAGCTCCAGAAGGGACTGGGGCAAAAACATTCAGTACTTC
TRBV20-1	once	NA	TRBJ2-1	CSARDSSHEQFF	TGCAGTGCTAGAGATTCGAGTCATGAGCAGTTCTTC
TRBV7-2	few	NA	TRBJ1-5	CASRLTINQPQHF	TGTGCCAGCAGACTCACTATCAATCAGCCCCAGCATTTT
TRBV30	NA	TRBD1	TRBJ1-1	CAWSYPDRGLTEAFF	TGTGCCTGGAGTTACCCAGACAGGGGGTTGACTGAAGCTTTCTTT
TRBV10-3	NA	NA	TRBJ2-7	CAISDVGTQNYEQYF	TGTGCCATCAGTGATGTGGGGACCCAGAACTACGAGCAGTACTTC
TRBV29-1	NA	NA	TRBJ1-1	CSVFPADHTEAFF	TGCAGCGTTTTTCCGGCCGACCACACTGAAGCTTTCTTT
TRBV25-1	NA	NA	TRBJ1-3	CASSELASSTGNTIYF	TGTGCCAGCAGTGAATTGGCCTCGAGCACTGGAAACACCATATATTTT
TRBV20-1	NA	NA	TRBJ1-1	CSASDKPDRGAFF	TGCAGTGCTAGTGACAAGCCAGACCGGGGAGCTTTCTTT
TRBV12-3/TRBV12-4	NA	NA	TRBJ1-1	CASSLGPPEPSTEAFF	TGTGCCAGCAGTTTAGGACCCCCGGAGCCGAGCACTGAAGCTTTCTTT
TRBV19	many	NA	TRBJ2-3	CASSMAGGRGTDTQYF	TGTGCCAGTAGTATGGCTGGGGGCCGGGGCACAGATACGCAGTATTTT
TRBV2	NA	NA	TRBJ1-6	CASSEAGRGNSPLHF	TGTGCCAGCAGTGAAGCGGGCAGGGGCAATTCACCCCTCCACTTT
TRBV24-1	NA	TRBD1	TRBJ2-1	CATSETGTGQFF	TGTGCCACCAGTGAAACTGGGACAGGGCAGTTCTTC
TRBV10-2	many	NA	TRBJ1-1	CASSESPGVRAFF	TGCGCCAGCAGTGAGTCACCAGGGGTGAGGGCTTTCTTT
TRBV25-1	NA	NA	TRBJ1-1	CASRGLSNTEAFF	TGTGCCAGCAGGGGACTCTCGAACACTGAAGCTTTCTTT
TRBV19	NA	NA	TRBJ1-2	CASSPAFPGYGYTF	TGTGCCAGTAGTCCAGCCTTCCCCGGCTATGGCTACACCTTC
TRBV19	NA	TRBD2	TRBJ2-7	CASSISGLAVSEQYF	TGTGCCAGTAGTATATCAGGACTAGCGGTCTCCGAGCAGTACTTC
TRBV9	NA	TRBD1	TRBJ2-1	CASSVGTGDPHEQFF	TGTGCCAGCAGCGTTGGGACAGGGGACCCTCATGAGCAGTTCTTC
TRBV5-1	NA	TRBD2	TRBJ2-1	CASSPGTSGGSNEQFF	TGCGCCAGCAGCCCTGGGACTAGCGGGGGGTCCAATGAGCAGTTCTTC
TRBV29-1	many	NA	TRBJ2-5	CSFSLQAQETQYF	TGCAGCTTTTCCTTACAGGCCCAAGAGACCCAGTACTTC
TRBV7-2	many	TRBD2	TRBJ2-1	CASSLRDYYNEQFF	TGTGCCAGCAGCTTGCGGGACTACTACAATGAGCAGTTCTTC
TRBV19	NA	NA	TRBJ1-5	CASSIQTANNQPQHF	TGTGCCAGTAGTATTCAGACAGCTAACAATCAGCCCCAGCATTTT
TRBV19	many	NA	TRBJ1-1	CASRPTRTILLNTEAFF	TGTGCCAGTAGACCGACAAGAACCATTCTCCTGAACACTGAAGCTTTCTTT
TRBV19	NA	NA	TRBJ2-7	CASSGLSSYEQYF	TGTGCCAGTTCAGGCCTTAGCTCCTACGAGCAGTACTTC
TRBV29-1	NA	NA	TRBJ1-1	CSVGWATNTEAFF	TGCAGCGTTGGATGGGCGACGAACACTGAAGCTTTCTTT
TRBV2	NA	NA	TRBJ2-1	CASSQQEGNNEQFF	TGTGCCAGCAGCCAACAGGAAGGGAACAATGAGCAGTTCTTC
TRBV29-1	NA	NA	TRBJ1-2	CSVAGVAGYTF	TGCAGCGTTGCAGGGGTCGCAGGCTACACCTTC
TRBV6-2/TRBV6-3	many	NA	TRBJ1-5	CASTSTRGQPQHF	TGTGCCAGCACCTCAACCCGCGGTCAGCCCCAGCATTTT
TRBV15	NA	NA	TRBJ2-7	CATSRDSEQDEQYF	TGTGCCACCAGCAGAGATTCTGAGCAAGACGAGCAGTACTTC
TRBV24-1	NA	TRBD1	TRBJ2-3	CATSDLPGQGTDTQYF	TGTGCCACCAGTGATTTGCCGGGACAGGGCACAGATACGCAGTATTTT
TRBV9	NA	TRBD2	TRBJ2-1	CASSRLAGGQDEQFF	TGTGCCAGCAGCCGACTAGCGGGGGGGCAGGATGAGCAGTTCTTC
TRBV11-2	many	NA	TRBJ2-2	CASIKGSPNTGELFF	TGTGCCAGCATAAAGGGCAGCCCGAACACCGGGGAGCTGTTTTTT
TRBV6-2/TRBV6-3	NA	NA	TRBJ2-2	CASILDRSVVGELFF	NA
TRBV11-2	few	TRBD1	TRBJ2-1	CASSPTQGADEQFF	TGTGCCAGCAGCCCGACACAGGGGGCCGATGAGCAGTTCTTC
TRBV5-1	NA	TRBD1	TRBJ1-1	CASSLEGASSTEAFF	TGCGCCAGCAGCTTGGAGGGGGCGAGTTCGACTGAAGCTTTCTTT
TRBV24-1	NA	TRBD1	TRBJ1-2	CATSPGTGGASSYGYTF	TGTGCCACCAGTCCCGGGACAGGGGGCGCGAGTAGCTATGGCTACACCTTC
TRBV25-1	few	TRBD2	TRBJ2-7	CASSELDSGGTYEQYF	TGTGCCAGCAGTGAATTAGACAGCGGGGGTACCTACGAGCAGTACTTC
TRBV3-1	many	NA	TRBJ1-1	CASTSGQNTEAFF	TGTGCCAGCACCTCCGGGCAGAACACTGAAGCTTTCTTT
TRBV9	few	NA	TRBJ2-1	CASSSSLVGGPGEQFF	TGTGCCAGCAGCTCTAGCTTGGTGGGGGGGCCGGGTGAGCAGTTCTTC
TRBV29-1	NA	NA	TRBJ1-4	CSVLGTVNEKLFF	TGCAGCGTGTTGGGGACGGTGAATGAAAAACTGTTTTTT
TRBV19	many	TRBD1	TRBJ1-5	CASQDRGYQPQHF	TGTGCCAGCCAAGACAGGGGGTATCAGCCCCAGCATTTT
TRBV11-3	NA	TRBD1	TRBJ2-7	CASSVARTGAGEQYF	TGTGCCAGCAGCGTAGCGAGGACAGGGGCCGGGGAGCAGTACTTC
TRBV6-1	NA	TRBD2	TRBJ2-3	CASSKTSGGGTDTQYF	TGTGCCAGCAGTAAGACTAGCGGGGGAGGCACAGATACGCAGTATTTT
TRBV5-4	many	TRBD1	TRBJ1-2	CASSLGTGDGYTF	TGTGCCAGCAGCTTGGGGACAGGGGATGGCTACACCTTC
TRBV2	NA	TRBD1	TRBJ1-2	CASSLDRGRDGYTF	TGTGCCAGCAGTCTGGACAGGGGGCGCGACGGCTACACCTTC
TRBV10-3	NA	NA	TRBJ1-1	CAISGLGNTEAFF	TGTGCCATCAGCGGTCTAGGGAACACTGAAGCTTTCTTT
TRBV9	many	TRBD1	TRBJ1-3	CASSARQGDTIYF	TGTGCCAGCAGCGCCAGACAGGGAGACACCATATATTTT